The T cell receptor beta chain under discussion was sequenced for a study of blood T cell repertoires in COVID-19. At the level of the study: Collection of acute and convalescent COVID-19 samples took place in the United States, Italy and Spain. PBMCs, B-cell-depleted T cells, or T cells were the source of the cDNA or gDNA that made up the material.

Clones were read by immunoSEQ multiplex PCR, and TCRdb kept only the in-frame ones, dropping some. The data contain 220,000 or so clones, more than 75% of them singletons. Trimming removed 6 bases at V and 2 bases at J, with 17 bases between. The CDR3 is 16 amino acids. Looked up from germline, CDR1 is KGHSH and CDR2 is LQKENI. Participant reports of clinical history set cohort assignment. The TCR was taken from a woman aged 45-65 years who had recovered from COVID-19. This rearrangement joins TRBV18 to TRBJ1-5; D is possibly TRBD1 (6 bases). Material for sequencing was PBMCs or T cells enriched from blood (not recorded which). The CDR3 region is CASSPSPRGGNQPQHF. The CDR3 DNA reads TGTGCCAGCTCCCCCAGTCCCAGGGGAGGCAATCAGCCCCAGCATTTT.